This T cell receptor beta chain was captured by sequencing in a study of blood T cells in healthy people across ages. Study findings and constraints: Whereas aged donors had fewer naive CD4+ cells, long-lived donors had more of them and higher diversity.

A second PCR, run for roughly 7 to 12 cycles, used a sample-barcoded 5' primer plus a J-beta primer mix. The study obtained at least 2.5 million CDR3-containing paired-end reads from every sample. TCRdb independently ran MiXCR on the 5' RACE reads; one entry per CDR3 protein. The sample has some 1.5 million distinct CDR3 sequences; roughly 28% are singletons. There are a few counts of this clonotype. Its target is unknown. Drawing of peripheral blood yielded 7.5 to 10 milliliters from each donor. The V and J ends lost 0 bases and 6 bases, in that order; junction bases with no gene match: 5. Germline loops: CDR1 MRHNA, CDR2 SNTAGT. This CDR3 has 15 residues.

The rearrangement uses TRBV6-4 and TRBJ2-3, with 8 bases lining up with TRBD2. This TCR was recovered from a woman in her twenties or thirties in good health. Sequencing was carried out using blood. The chain's CDR3 is CASSDSSREVDTQYF. The CDR3 DNA sequence: TGTGCCAGCAGTGACTCGTCGCGGGAGGTCGATACGCAGTATTTT.